This T cell receptor beta chain is drawn from a study of T cells in localized non-small cell lung cancer. Clones were sequenced by immunoSEQ multiplex PCR, and TCRdb holds only the in-frame ones, with some missing. Counted here are 90,000 to 95,000 clones, roughly 88% occurring once; the ten biggest clones make up 4.1%. About this clone itself: What it binds is not known.

V dropped 3 bases and J dropped 10 bases, with 7 bases sitting between them. The CDR3 contains 10 residues. The germline gives CDR1 SQVTM, CDR2 ANQGSEA. The study's findings and limits: Clonality peaked in uninvolved adjacent lung rather than tumor. One tumor region alone was sequenced, and heterogeneity therefore remains possible.

Material: PBMCs, obtained before any cancer treatment. V is TRBV29-1 and J is TRBJ2-1; D may be TRBD1 (5 bases). The receptor was derived from a woman aged 40-69 years with stage II squamous cell lung carcinoma. CDR3 in DNA: TGCAGCGTTGAGGGGCCAGAGCAGTTCTTC. This codes for CSVEGPEQFF.